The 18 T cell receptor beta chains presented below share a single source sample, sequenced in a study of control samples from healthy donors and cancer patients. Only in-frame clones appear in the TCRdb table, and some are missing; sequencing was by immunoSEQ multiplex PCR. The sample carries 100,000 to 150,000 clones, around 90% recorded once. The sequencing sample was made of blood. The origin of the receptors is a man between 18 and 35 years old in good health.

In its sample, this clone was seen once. CDR3 protein: CATRGGVAGETDTQYF. CDR3 nucleotide sequence: TGTGCCACCAGGGGGGGAGTAGCGGGAGAAACAGATACGCAGTATTTT. The chain joins TRBV24-1 to TRBJ2-3; 9 bases match TRBD2. CDR3 size: 16 residues. CDR1 KGHDR and CDR2 SFDVKD come from the germline V gene. Trimming at V came to 7 bases and at J to 3 bases, leaving 10 bases not matched to a gene.

CDR3 protein: CASSQAGVSYGYTF. CDR3 DNA: TGCGCCAGCAGCCAAGCGGGGGTTAGCTATGGCTACACCTTC. V is TRBV4-1 and J is TRBJ1-2; a weak D match, TRBD1 (5 bases). Germline lookup yields CDR1 MGHRA and CDR2 YSYEKL. The germline V and J ends were trimmed by 1 base and 4 bases, with 10 bases remaining between them. CDR3 length equals 14 residues.

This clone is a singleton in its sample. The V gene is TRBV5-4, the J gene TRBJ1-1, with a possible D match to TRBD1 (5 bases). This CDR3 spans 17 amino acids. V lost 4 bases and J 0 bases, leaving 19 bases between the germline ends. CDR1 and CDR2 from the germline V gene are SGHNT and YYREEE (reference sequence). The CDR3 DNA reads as TGTGCCAGCAGCCCGGCAGGGTCCAGATCCATGAACACTGAAGCTTTCTTT. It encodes CASSPAGSRSMNTEAFF.

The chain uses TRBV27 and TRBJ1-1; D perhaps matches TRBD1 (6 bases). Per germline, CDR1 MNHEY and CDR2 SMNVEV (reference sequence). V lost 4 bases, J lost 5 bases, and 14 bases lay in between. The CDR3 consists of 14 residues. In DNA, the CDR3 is TGTGCCAGCAGTTATGGGGGGCTGGGGACTGAAGCTTTCTTT. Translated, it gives CASSYGGLGTEAFF.

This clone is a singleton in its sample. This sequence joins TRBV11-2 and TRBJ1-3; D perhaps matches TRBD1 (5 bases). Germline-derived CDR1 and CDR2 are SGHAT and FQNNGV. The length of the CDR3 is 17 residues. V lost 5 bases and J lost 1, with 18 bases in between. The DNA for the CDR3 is TGTGCCAGCAGCCTAGGGGCTGAGGGGATGTCTGGAAACACCATATATTTT. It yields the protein CASSLGAEGMSGNTIYF.

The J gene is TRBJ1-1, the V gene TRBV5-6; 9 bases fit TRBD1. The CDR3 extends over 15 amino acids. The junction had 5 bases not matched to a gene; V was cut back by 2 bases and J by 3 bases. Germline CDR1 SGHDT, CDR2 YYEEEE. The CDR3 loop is CASSFWGQGDTEAFF. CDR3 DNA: TGTGCCAGCAGCTTTTGGGGACAGGGAGACACTGAAGCTTTCTTT.

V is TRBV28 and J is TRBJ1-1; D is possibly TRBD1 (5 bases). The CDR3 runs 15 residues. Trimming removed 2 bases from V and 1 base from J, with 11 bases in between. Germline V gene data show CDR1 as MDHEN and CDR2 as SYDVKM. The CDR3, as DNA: TGTGCCAGCAGTTTAATAGGGACTGGGAACACTGAAGCTTTCTTT. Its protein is CASSLIGTGNTEAFF. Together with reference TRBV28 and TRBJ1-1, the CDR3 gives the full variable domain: DVKVTQSSRYLVKRTGEKVFLECVQDMDHENMFWYRQDPGLGLRLIYFSYDVKMKEKGDIPEGYSVSREKKERFSLILESASTNQTSMYLCASSLIGTGNTEAFFGQGTRLTVV.

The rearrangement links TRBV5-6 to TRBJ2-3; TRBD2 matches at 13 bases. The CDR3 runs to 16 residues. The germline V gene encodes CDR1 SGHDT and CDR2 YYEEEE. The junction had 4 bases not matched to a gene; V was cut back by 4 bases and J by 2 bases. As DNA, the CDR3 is TGTGCCAGCAGCCCCACTAGCGGGAGGGTCACAGATACGCAGTATTTT. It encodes CASSPTSGRVTDTQYF. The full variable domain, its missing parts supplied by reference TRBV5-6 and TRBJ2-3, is DAGVTQSPTHLIKTRGQQVTLRCSPKSGHDTVSWYQQALGQGPQFIFQYYEEEERQRGNFPDRFSGHQFPNYSSELNVNALLLGDSALYLCASSPTSGRVTDTQYFGPGTRLTVL.

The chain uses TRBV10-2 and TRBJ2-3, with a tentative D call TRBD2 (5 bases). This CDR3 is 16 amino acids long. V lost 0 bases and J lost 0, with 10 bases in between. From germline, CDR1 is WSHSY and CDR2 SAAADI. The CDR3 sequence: CASSESERKSTDTQYF. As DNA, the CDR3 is TGCGCCAGCAGTGAGTCGGAGCGGAAAAGCACAGATACGCAGTATTTT.

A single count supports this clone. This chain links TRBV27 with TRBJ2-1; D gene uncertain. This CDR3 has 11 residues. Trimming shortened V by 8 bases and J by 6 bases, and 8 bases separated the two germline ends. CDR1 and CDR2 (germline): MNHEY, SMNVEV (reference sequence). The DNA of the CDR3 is TGTGCCAGCGCACAGTTCAATGAGCAGTTCTTC. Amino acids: CASAQFNEQFF.

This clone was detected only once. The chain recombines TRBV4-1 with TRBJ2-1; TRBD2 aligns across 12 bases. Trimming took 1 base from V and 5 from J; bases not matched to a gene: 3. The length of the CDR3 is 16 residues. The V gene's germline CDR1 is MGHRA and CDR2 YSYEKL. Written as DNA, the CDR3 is TGCGCCAGCAGCCAAGCCTGGACTAGCGGGAACAATGAGCAGTTCTTC. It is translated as CASSQAWTSGNNEQFF.

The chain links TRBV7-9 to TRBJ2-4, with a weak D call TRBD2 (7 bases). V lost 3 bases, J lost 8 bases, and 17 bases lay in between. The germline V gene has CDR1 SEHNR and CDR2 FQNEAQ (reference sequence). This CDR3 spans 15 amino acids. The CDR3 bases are TGTGCCAGCAGCTTTCCCCCGGGGGGCGGAGACATTCAGTACTTC. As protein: CASSFPPGGGDIQYF.

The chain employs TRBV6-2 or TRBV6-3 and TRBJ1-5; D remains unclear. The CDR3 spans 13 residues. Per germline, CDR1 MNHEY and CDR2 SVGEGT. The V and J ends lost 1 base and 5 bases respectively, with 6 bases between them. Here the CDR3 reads CASSYWADQPQHF. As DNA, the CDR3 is TGTGCCAGCAGTTACTGGGCCGATCAGCCCCAGCATTTT.

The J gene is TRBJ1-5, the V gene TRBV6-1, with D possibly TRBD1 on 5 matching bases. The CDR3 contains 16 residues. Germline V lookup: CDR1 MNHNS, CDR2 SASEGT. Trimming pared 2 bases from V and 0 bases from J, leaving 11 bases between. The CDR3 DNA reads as TGTGCCAGCAGTGAACCCGGGGGAGATAGCAATCAGCCCCAGCATTTT. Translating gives CASSEPGGDSNQPQHF.

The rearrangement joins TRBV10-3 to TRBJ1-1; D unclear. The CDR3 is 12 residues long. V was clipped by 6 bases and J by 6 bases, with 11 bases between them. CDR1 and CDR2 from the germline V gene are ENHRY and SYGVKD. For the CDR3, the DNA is TGTGCCATCAGCCCACGGGGAGCTGAAGCTTTCTTT. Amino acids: CAISPRGAEAFF.

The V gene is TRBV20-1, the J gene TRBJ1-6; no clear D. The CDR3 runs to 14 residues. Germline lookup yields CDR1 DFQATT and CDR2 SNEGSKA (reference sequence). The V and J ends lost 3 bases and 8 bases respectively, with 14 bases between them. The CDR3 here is CSASTGRPDSPLHF. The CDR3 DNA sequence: TGCAGTGCTAGTACCGGGCGGCCAGATTCACCCCTCCACTTT.

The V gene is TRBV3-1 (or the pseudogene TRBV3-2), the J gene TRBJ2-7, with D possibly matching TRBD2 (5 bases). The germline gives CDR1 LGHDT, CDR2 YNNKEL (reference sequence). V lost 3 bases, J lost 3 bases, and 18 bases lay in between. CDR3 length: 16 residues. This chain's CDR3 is CASSQHPPTGSYEQYV. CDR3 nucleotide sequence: TGTGCCAGCAGCCAGCATCCCCCCACGGGAAGCTACGAGCAGTACGTC.

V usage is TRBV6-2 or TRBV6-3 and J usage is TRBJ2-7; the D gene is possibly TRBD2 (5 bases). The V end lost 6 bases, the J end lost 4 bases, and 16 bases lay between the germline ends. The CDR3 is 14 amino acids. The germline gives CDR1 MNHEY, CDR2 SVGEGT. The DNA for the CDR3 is TGTGCCAGCAGCTCAGCGGACCGGTGGTACGAGCAGTACTTC. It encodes CASSSADRWYEQYF.